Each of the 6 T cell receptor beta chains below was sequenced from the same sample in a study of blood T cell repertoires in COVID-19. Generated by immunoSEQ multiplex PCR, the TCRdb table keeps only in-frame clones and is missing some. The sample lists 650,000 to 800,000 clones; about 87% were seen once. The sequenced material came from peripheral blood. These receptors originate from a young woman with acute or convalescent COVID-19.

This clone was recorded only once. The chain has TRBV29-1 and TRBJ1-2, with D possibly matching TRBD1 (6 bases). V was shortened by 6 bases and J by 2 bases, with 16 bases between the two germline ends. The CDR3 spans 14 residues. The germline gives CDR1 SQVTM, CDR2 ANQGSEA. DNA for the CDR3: TGCAGCGTAGACACAGGGTTACCCAACTATGGCTACACCTTC. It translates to CSVDTGLPNYGYTF.

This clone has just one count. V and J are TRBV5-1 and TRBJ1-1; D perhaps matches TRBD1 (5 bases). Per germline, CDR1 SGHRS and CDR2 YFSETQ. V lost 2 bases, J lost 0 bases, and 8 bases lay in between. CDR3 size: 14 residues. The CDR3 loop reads CASSLSTVNTEAFF. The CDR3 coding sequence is TGCGCCAGCAGCTTATCGACAGTGAACACTGAAGCTTTCTTT.

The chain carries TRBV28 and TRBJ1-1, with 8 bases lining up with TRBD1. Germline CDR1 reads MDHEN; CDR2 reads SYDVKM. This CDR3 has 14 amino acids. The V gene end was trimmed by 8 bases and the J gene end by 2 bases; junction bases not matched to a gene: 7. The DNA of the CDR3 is TGTGCCAGCGCCGAAACAGGGGGAAACACTGAAGCTTTCTTT. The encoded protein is CASAETGGNTEAFF.

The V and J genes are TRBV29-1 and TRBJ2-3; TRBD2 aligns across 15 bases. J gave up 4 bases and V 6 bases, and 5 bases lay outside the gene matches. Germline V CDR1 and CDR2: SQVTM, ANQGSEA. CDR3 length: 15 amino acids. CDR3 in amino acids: CSVKRTSGGADTQYF. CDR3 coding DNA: TGCAGCGTGAAAAGGACTAGCGGGGGGGCAGATACGCAGTATTTT.

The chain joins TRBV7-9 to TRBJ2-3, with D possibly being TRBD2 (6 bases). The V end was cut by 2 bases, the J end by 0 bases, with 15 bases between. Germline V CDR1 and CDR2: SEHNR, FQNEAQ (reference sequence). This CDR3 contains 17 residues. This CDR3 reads CASSLPLATPSTDTQYF. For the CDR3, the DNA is TGTGCCAGCAGCTTACCTCTAGCGACCCCAAGCACAGATACGCAGTATTTT.

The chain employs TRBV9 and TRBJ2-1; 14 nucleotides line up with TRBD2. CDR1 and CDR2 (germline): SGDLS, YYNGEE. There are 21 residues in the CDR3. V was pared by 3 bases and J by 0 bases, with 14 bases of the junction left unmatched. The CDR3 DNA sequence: TGTGCCAGCAGCGACCACCTGACTAGCGGGGGGGCCTCGAGCTCCTACAATGAGCAGTTCTTC. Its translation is CASSDHLTSGGASSSYNEQFF.